Included here is one T cell receptor beta chain sequence, with context. This sample is part of a study of spatial heterogeneity in lung cancer. As for the study in general: Detected sequences consistently included more beta-chain ones than alpha-chain ones.

Time point here: sample taken at primary tumor resection. Whole RNA, which was extracted from tumor, nontumor lung tissue or frozen PBMC, was sequenced without any cell sorting. The donors, 60 to 80 patients with untreated early-stage non-small cell lung cancer, provided the samples. With 5 bases removed from V and 4 bases from J, the gap between germline ends came to 17 bases. The CDR3 covers 15 residues. Germline V gives CDR1 SGHVS, CDR2 FQNEAQ. TCRdb reanalysed the 5' RACE reads using MiXCR and keeps one entry per CDR3 protein. The sample contains about 60,000 distinct CDR3 sequences, 8.4% of which appear only once.

Sequenced here: PBMCs, sampled at surgery. This clonotype was sampled from a female donor with early-stage non-small cell lung cancer. The rearrangement uses TRBV7-8 and TRBJ1-1, with a weak D call TRBD1 (6 bases). CDR3 amino acids: CASSERQVGVTEAFF. As DNA, the CDR3 is TGTGCCAGCAGCGAGAGACAGGTGGGGGTCACTGAAGCTTTCTTT.